One and the same sample provided the 20 T cell receptor beta chains below, sequenced in a study of cytomegalovirus exposure and HLA in healthy donors. In the PCR, 60 Vbeta and 13 Jbeta primers were used. Data came from immunoSEQ multiplex PCR; TCRdb stores just in-frame clones and leaves some out. The profile shows around 140,000 clones, around four fifths of them singletons. Source material: PBMCs. The receptors were gathered from a middle-aged woman in good health and CMV-seronegative.

The chain uses TRBV2 and TRBJ1-4; 9 bases line up with TRBD1. V shed 3 bases, J shed 10 bases, and the junction held 9 bases outside the gene matches. CDR1 is SNHLY, CDR2 FYNNEI, per germline. The CDR3 runs 15 residues. The CDR3 DNA reads as TGTGCCAGCAGTGAGGCCCCGGGACAGGGATCAAAACTGTTTTTT. Translated: CASSEAPGQGSKLFF. The whole variable domain, filled in from reference TRBV2 and TRBJ1-4, reads EPEVTQTPSHQVTQMGQEVILRCVPISNHLYFYWYRQILGQKVEFLVSFYNNEISEKSEIFDDQFSVERPDGSNFTLKIRSTKLEDSAMYFCASSEAPGQGSKLFFGSGTQLSVL.

The chain couples TRBV10-1 to TRBJ2-1; TRBD2 agrees at 10 bases. The CDR3 has 15 residues. Germline-derived CDR1 and CDR2 are WNHNN and SYGVQD (reference sequence). V gave up 5 bases and J gave up 7 bases; unmatched junction bases: 8. DNA of the CDR3: TGCGCCAGCAGTCGAGCGGGGGGGCAGGGTAATGAGCAGTTCTTC. Residues: CASSRAGGQGNEQFF.

This chain connects TRBV7-9 to TRBJ1-1; D is ambiguous. The CDR3 runs 14 residues. The V gene lost 6 bases and the J gene lost 1 base, with 12 bases spanning the gap. Germline CDR1 reads SEHNR; CDR2 reads FQNEAQ (reference sequence). The CDR3 region has the DNA TGTGCCAGCAGGGAGGGAGGCGGGAACACTGAAGCTTTCTTT. This gives the protein CASREGGGNTEAFF.

The gene calls are TRBV5-8 and TRBJ2-1; 12 bases map to TRBD2. Per the germline V gene, CDR1 is SGHTS and CDR2 is YDEGEE. This CDR3 region has 16 residues. J gave up 4 bases and V 4 bases, and 6 bases lay outside the gene matches. CDR3 loop: CASSRGLAGIYNEQFF. In DNA form, the CDR3 reads TGTGCCAGCAGCCGAGGACTAGCGGGGATATACAATGAGCAGTTCTTC.

J is TRBJ1-2 and V is TRBV19; D is uncertain. CDR3 length equals 15 residues. CDR1 and CDR2 from the germline V gene are LNHDA and SQIVND (reference sequence). Trimming stripped 0 bases from V and 2 bases from J, with 10 bases between. Written as DNA, the CDR3 is TGTGCCAGTAGTATAGAGAAGACACCAAACTATGGCTACACCTTC. This sequence encodes CASSIEKTPNYGYTF.

CDR3 amino acids: CASSQGDTLYGYTF. CDR3 coding DNA: TGCGCCAGCAGCCAAGGTGACACGCTCTATGGCTACACCTTC. The chain combines TRBV4-1 with TRBJ1-2; D gene uncertain. The CDR3 sequence is 14 residues long. Between the trimmed V and J ends, which lost 1 base and 4 bases, there was a span of 10 bases. Germline assignment: CDR1 MGHRA and CDR2 YSYEKL.

This rearrangement joins TRBV12-5 to TRBJ1-5, with D maybe TRBD1 (5 bases). Trimming stripped 8 bases from V and 3 bases from J, with 26 bases between. This CDR3 spans 18 amino acids. Germline V lookup: CDR1 LGHNT, CDR2 FRNRAP. CDR3 DNA sequence: TGTGCTAGTTTCAAGTCGGAAAGGGGATTCACTCCCAATCAGCCCCAGCATTTT. Its translation is CASFKSERGFTPNQPQHF.

This chain joins TRBV15 and TRBJ2-2; 8 positions agree with TRBD1. Germline-derived CDR1 and CDR2 are LNHNV and YYDKDF (reference sequence). The junction had 2 bases not matched to a gene; V was cut back by 1 base and J by 1 base. The length of the CDR3 is 16 residues. CDR3 nucleotide sequence: TGTGCCACCAGCAGAGGACAGGGGAGGAACACCGGGGAGCTGTTTTTT. Its translation: CATSRGQGRNTGELFF.

The rearrangement joins TRBV15 to TRBJ1-1; TRBD1 is a possible D gene (6 bases). In germline, CDR1 is LNHNV, CDR2 YYDKDF (reference sequence). There are 16 residues in the CDR3. The V end was cut by 1 base, the J end by 3 bases, with 15 bases between. The CDR3 reads CATSRGGRGFDTEAFF. The CDR3 nucleotides are TGTGCCACCAGCAGAGGAGGCAGGGGATTCGACACTGAAGCTTTCTTT.

The V and J genes are TRBV27 and TRBJ1-5; 8 positions match TRBD1. V lost 4 bases, J lost 3 bases, and 11 bases stayed unmatched. This CDR3 comprises 17 residues. CDR1 and CDR2 from the germline V gene are MNHEY and SMNVEV (reference sequence). This chain's CDR3 is CASSSHRDRFTNQPQHF. CDR3 in DNA: TGTGCCAGCAGTTCGCACCGGGACAGGTTTACCAATCAGCCCCAGCATTTT.

This clone was seen more than once but under ten times. CDR3 sequence reads: CASSIAVIAPERWENTGELFF. CDR3 coding DNA: TGTGCCAGTAGTATAGCTGTAATAGCCCCAGAGCGGTGGGAAAACACCGGGGAGCTGTTTTTT. This chain joins TRBV19 and TRBJ2-2; a possible D gene is TRBD2 (5 bases). Trimming left V 1 base short and J 2 bases short, with 26 bases between. The germline gives CDR1 LNHDA, CDR2 SQIVND (reference sequence). CDR3 length equals 21 residues.

The chain couples TRBV9 to TRBJ1-1; no reliable D call. The CDR3 contains 15 residues. Germline CDR1 and CDR2: SGDLS and YYNGEE. V dropped 3 bases and J dropped 0 bases, with 12 bases sitting between them. The CDR3: CASSAVSPVNTEAFF. CDR3 coding DNA: TGTGCCAGCAGCGCTGTTTCGCCAGTGAACACTGAAGCTTTCTTT.

This clone was seen more than once but under ten times. The V and J genes are TRBV7-2 and TRBJ2-7, with a tentative D call TRBD1 (6 bases). CDR1 and CDR2 (germline): SGHTA, FQGNSA. V dropped 1 base and J dropped 3 bases, with 16 bases sitting between them. The CDR3 runs 16 residues. The CDR3 sequence is CASSLDGTLERYEQYF. The CDR3 bases are TGTGCCAGCAGCTTAGATGGGACACTGGAGCGCTACGAGCAGTACTTC. The variable domain in full, with the rest retrieved from reference TRBV7-2 and TRBJ2-7, is GAGVSQSPSNKVTEKGKDVELRCDPISGHTALYWYRQSLGQGLEFLIYFQGNSAPDKSGLPSDRFSAERTGGSVSTLTIQRTQQEDSAVYLCASSLDGTLERYEQYFGPGTRLTVT.

V usage is TRBV5-1 and J usage is TRBJ1-5, with 7 positions matching TRBD1. V gave up 1 base and J gave up 5 bases; unmatched junction bases: 6. Looked up from germline, CDR1 is SGHRS and CDR2 is YFSETQ. There are 15 residues in the CDR3. The CDR3: CASSLWGTADQPQHF. CDR3 DNA sequence: TGCGCCAGCAGCTTGTGGGGGACAGCTGATCAGCCCCAGCATTTT.

V is TRBV7-8 and J is TRBJ2-5; TRBD2 matches 9 bases. The length of the CDR3 is 17 residues. Trimming removed 1 base from V and 2 bases from J; junction bases left unmatched: 8. CDR1 SGHVS and CDR2 FQNEAQ come from the germline V gene. The CDR3 DNA reads as TGTGCCAGCAGCTTAGGGGGTAGCGGGGGCCTGCAAGAGACCCAGTACTTC. It yields the protein CASSLGGSGGLQETQYF.

This chain connects TRBV2 to TRBJ2-7; the D is unclear. This CDR3 is built from 14 residues. The V end lost 7 bases, the J end lost 2 bases, and 15 bases lay between the germline ends. Germline CDR1 SNHLY, CDR2 FYNNEI. The CDR3 DNA reads as TGTGCCAGCACCATGAACAAGTATACCTACGAGCAGTACTTC. It is translated as CASTMNKYTYEQYF.

The chain employs TRBV5-6 and TRBJ2-7; D gene unclear. The CDR3 is 16 amino acids. Trimming removed 0 bases at V and 0 bases at J, with 13 bases between. CDR1 is SGHDT, CDR2 YYEEEE, per germline. In DNA form, the CDR3 reads TGTGCCAGCAGCTTGGGGGCACAGATGAGCTCCTACGAGCAGTACTTC. Residues: CASSLGAQMSSYEQYF.

In this sample, this clone turned up once. This sequence joins TRBV27 and TRBJ2-1, with 8 positions matching TRBD2. The germline V gene encodes CDR1 MNHEY and CDR2 SMNVEV (reference sequence). This CDR3 has 16 residues. V lost 10 bases and J lost 4; bases outside the gene matches: 15. Here the CDR3 DNA reads TGTGCCACCACTATAGAGGCGGGGGGCCATTACAATGAGCAGTTCTTC. Residues: CATTIEAGGHYNEQFF.

This clone showed up just a few times. This chain links TRBV5-1 with TRBJ2-7, with D possibly matching TRBD1 (7 bases). The CDR3 is 17 amino acids. The V end lost 5 bases, the J end lost 3 bases, and 24 bases lay between the germline ends. Germline CDR1 and CDR2: SGHRS and YFSETQ. The CDR3, as DNA: TGCGCCAGCAGATTAACAGACAGGGCGGGGAGTTACTACGAGCAGTACTTC. This codes for CASRLTDRAGSYYEQYF.

This clone has only one observation. This chain links TRBV7-8 with TRBJ2-7, with 9 bases fitting TRBD1. Losses at the gene ends were 4 bases for V and 2 bases for J; bases not matched to a gene: 3. CDR3 length: 14 amino acids. Germline V lookup: CDR1 SGHVS, CDR2 FQNEAQ. The CDR3 sequence is CASSSGQGPYEQYF. The CDR3 DNA follows: TGTGCCAGCAGCTCGGGACAGGGACCCTACGAGCAGTACTTC.